The 4 T cell receptor beta chains reported below all come from one sample, sequenced in a study of cytomegalovirus exposure and HLA in healthy donors. This PCR relied on a set of 60 Vbeta primers and 13 Jbeta primers. Clones were sequenced by immunoSEQ multiplex PCR, and TCRdb holds only the in-frame ones, with some missing. The listing contains more than 130,000 clones. Sequencing was carried out using PBMCs. These receptors came from a middle-aged man in good health and CMV-seronegative.

This chain joins TRBV10-3 and TRBJ2-3, with 8 bases identical to TRBD1. The germline V gene has CDR1 ENHRY and CDR2 SYGVKD. V lost 5 bases to trimming and J lost 1 base; unmatched junction nucleotides: 2. This CDR3 is built from 14 residues. CDR3 loop: CAISLDRGTDTQYF. The CDR3, as DNA: TGTGCCATCAGTCTGGACAGGGGCACAGATACGCAGTATTTT.

The chain couples TRBV4-1 to TRBJ2-5; 8 bases map to TRBD1. With V trimmed by 3 bases and J by 4 bases, 7 bases remained unmatched. The CDR3 totals 15 residues. The V gene's germline CDR1 is MGHRA and CDR2 YSYEKL. The CDR3 nucleotides are TGCGCCAGCAGCCATCCCCTCGGGACAGGAGAGACCCAGTACTTC. Protein product: CASSHPLGTGETQYF.

The gene calls are TRBV6-1 and TRBJ2-4, with a tentative D call TRBD2 (6 bases). The CDR3 sequence is 14 residues long. Trimming removed 7 bases at V and 0 bases at J, with 10 bases between. Germline values: CDR1 MNHNS, CDR2 SASEGT. The CDR3 DNA sequence: TGTGCCAGCACTGCGGGGCTAGCCAAAAACATTCAGTACTTC. Translation gives CASTAGLAKNIQYF.

The V and J genes are TRBV4-1 and TRBJ2-6; TRBD2 might be the D (6 bases). Germline V gives CDR1 MGHRA, CDR2 YSYEKL. This CDR3 has 21 residues. The V and J ends lost 0 bases and 0 bases respectively, with 21 bases between them. The CDR3 sequence: CASSQEAQRANLASGANVLTF. CDR3 in DNA: TGCGCCAGCAGCCAAGAGGCCCAGCGGGCCAACTTGGCCTCTGGGGCCAACGTCCTGACTTTC.